Below, 23 T cell receptor beta chains from the same sample are listed, as sequenced in a study of T cells in women clearing cervical HPV infection (dated by TCRdb to 2017 to 2018). The library was prepared using the immunoSEQ multiplex PCR assay. TCRdb provides this immuneACCESS table in a form limited to in-frame rearrangements. Some clones are lacking; in checked studies, under half of them reflect an unresolved V gene, and why the rest are absent is not known. This sample's clone table shows some 37,000 clones. The ten top clones hold roughly 4% of the sample. The sequencing input was blood buffy coat. The receptors here all came from a woman between 18 and 70 years old with a cervical HPV16 infection that either progressed to CIN3+ or cleared (not recorded which).

As concerns this clone: The CDR3 end lies 3 residues beyond the end of the read and is filled in from the germline J gene. The chain employs TRBV29-1 and TRBJ2-1; 14 bases fit TRBD2. V dropped 8 bases and J dropped 6; count of bases not matched to a gene: 9. CDR1 is SQVTM and CDR2 is ANQGSEA in the germline V gene. CDR3 size: 15 residues. The CDR3 is CSLRTSGGHSNEQFF. The CDR3 bases that were read are TGCAGCCTCCGGACTAGCGGGGGGCACTCCAATGAG.

As to this clone: The observed sequence ends 3 residues before the CDR3 terminus, with the missing tail filled in from the germline J gene. The chain couples TRBV7-2 to TRBJ1-6; 9 nucleotides match TRBD1. Trimming removed 5 bases from V and 8 bases from J; junction bases left unmatched: 7. Germline values: CDR1 SGHTA, CDR2 FQGNSA. CDR3 size: 15 residues. CDR3 sequence reads: CASSPWDRVDSPLHF. The CDR3 DNA, read in part, is TGTGCCAGCAGCCCCTGGGACAGGGTGGATTCACCC.

Note on this clone: The sequenced fragment ends 3 residues before the CDR3 boundary, so the rest is inferred from the germline J gene. The V and J genes are TRBV20-1 and TRBJ2-1; 9 bases match TRBD2. V dropped 0 bases and J dropped 3; count of bases not matched to a gene: 6. Germline loops: CDR1 DFQATT, CDR2 SNEGSKA (reference sequence). This CDR3 is 16 amino acids long. This CDR3 reads CSARDRRGGIYNEQFF. CDR3 bases read: TGCAGTGCTAGAGATCGGCGGGGGGGGATCTACAATGAG.

Comment on this clone: The CDR3 end is not reached by the read, which stops 3 residues before it; the germline J gene fills it in. This rearrangement joins TRBV5-1 to TRBJ1-4; D ambiguous. Per the germline V gene, CDR1 is SGHRS and CDR2 is YFSETQ. Deletions cut 6 bases from V and 6 bases from J, with 18 bases between. The CDR3 loop spans 15 amino acids. CDR3 in amino acids: CASKPPTAGDEKLFF. The sequenced CDR3 bases are TGCGCCAGCAAACCACCCACCGCGGGAGATGAAAAA.

Concerning this clone: The DNA ends 3 residues before the CDR3 does, and the rest of the CDR3 is filled in from the germline J gene. The sample contains more than one DNA sequence encoding this CDR3. The gene calls are TRBV5-1 and TRBJ1-1; D gene unclear. This CDR3 region has 13 residues. Per germline, CDR1 SGHRS and CDR2 YFSETQ. The V and J ends lost 0 bases and 0 bases respectively, with 3 bases between them. This chain's CDR3 is CASSLAVNTEAFF. The part of the CDR3 DNA that was read is TGCGCCAGCAGCTTGGCAGTGAACACTGAA. The whole variable domain, filled in from reference TRBV5-1 and TRBJ1-1, reads KAGVTQTPRYLIKTRGQQVTLSCSPISGHRSVSWYQQTPGQGLQFLFEYFSETQRNKGNFPGRFSGRQFSNSRSEMNVSTLELGDSALYLCASSLAVNTEAFFGQGTRLTVV.

For this clone: Read coverage stops 3 residues before the CDR3 terminus; the germline J gene supplies the remainder. V gene TRBV6-2 or TRBV6-3 combines with J gene TRBJ1-2; D possibly corresponds to TRBD1 (6 bases). CDR1 and CDR2 (germline): MNHEY, SVGEGT. The length of the CDR3 is 12 residues. Here the CDR3 reads CASSQGHRGYTF. CDR3 bases read: TGTGCCAGCAGTCAGGGACATCGGGGC.

As to this clone: The read ends 3 residues before the CDR3 terminus; that terminus is restored from the germline J gene. This chain connects TRBV5-1 to TRBJ2-3; D not certain. The CDR3 consists of 15 residues. The V gene's germline CDR1 is SGHRS and CDR2 YFSETQ. The germline V and J ends were trimmed by 1 base and 1 base, with 10 bases remaining between them. The CDR3 reads CASSLKRAGTDTQYF. The sequenced part of the CDR3 DNA is TGCGCCAGCAGCTTGAAGCGAGCCGGCACAGATACG.

As concerns this clone: The read is 3 residues too short to cover the CDR3 end, so that end is filled in from the germline J gene. V is TRBV6-1 and J is TRBJ2-2, with TRBD2 matching 10 bases. The CDR3 contains 15 residues. The V gene end was trimmed by 2 bases and the J gene end by 3 bases; junction bases not matched to a gene: 0. Germline V lookup: CDR1 MNHNS, CDR2 SASEGT. The CDR3 bases that were read are TGTGCCAGCAGTGAACTAGCGGGGGACACCGGGGAG. This translates into CASSELAGDTGE. The full-length CDR3 reads as CASSELAGDTGELFF.

On this clone itself: The sequence runs out 3 residues before the end of the CDR3; the remainder is reconstructed from the germline J gene. This chain joins TRBV28 and TRBJ1-5, with TRBD1 matching over 9 bases. The CDR3 length is 18 residues. Trimming removed 1 base from V and 6 bases from J; junction bases left unmatched: 13. Looked up from germline, CDR1 is MDHEN and CDR2 is SYDVKM. CDR3 protein: CASSLYGTGTAVGQPQHF. CDR3 bases read: TGTGCCAGCAGTTTATACGGGACAGGGACAGCCGTCGGTCAGCCC.

Notes on this clone: The sequence runs out 3 residues before the end of the CDR3; the remainder is reconstructed from the germline J gene. The V gene is TRBV20-1, the J gene TRBJ2-1; D might be TRBD2 (6 bases). Per the germline V gene, CDR1 is DFQATT and CDR2 is SNEGSKA (reference sequence). CDR3 length: 12 residues. V was pared by 6 bases and J by 9 bases, with 15 bases between. CDR3 sequence: CSARLGAGEQFF. The sequenced part of the CDR3 DNA is TGCAGTGCCCGACTAGGCGCGGGTGAG.

As regards this clone: The read halts 3 residues ahead of the CDR3 end, with the missing end drawn from the germline J gene. The chain is built from TRBV2 and TRBJ2-1, with D perhaps matching TRBD1 (5 bases). Germline CDR1 reads SNHLY; CDR2 reads FYNNEI. The CDR3 runs to 16 residues. Trimming removed 4 bases from V and 0 bases from J, with 13 bases in between. Partial CDR3 DNA: TGTGCCAGCAGTGGGACACTTAGGAGCTCCTACAATGAG. Amino acid sequence: CASSGTLRSSYNE. The entire CDR3 reads CASSGTLRSSYNEQFF.

On this clone itself: The read comes to an end 3 residues before the CDR3 does, leaving the germline J gene to fill in the end. The gene calls are TRBV11-2 and TRBJ2-2; D gene unclear. Per the germline V gene, CDR1 is SGHAT and CDR2 is FQNNGV. V was trimmed by 4 bases and J by 6 bases, leaving 6 bases between them. CDR3 length: 12 residues. CDR3 bases read: TGTGCCAGCAGCTCTCCAGCCGGGGAG. The encoded protein is CASSSPAGE. The complete CDR3 sequence is CASSSPAGELFF. The full variable domain, completed using reference TRBV11-2 and TRBJ2-2, is EAGVAQSPRYKIIEKRQSVAFWCNPISGHATLYWYQQILGQGPKLLIQFQNNGVVDDSQLPKDRFSAERLKGVDSTLKIQPAKLEDSAVYLCASSSPAGELFFGEGSRLTVL.

In the case of this clone: With the read ending 3 residues before the CDR3 end, the germline J gene is used to fill in that end. This chain joins TRBV7-2 and TRBJ2-7; the D is unclear. Trimming removed 2 bases at V and 1 base at J, with 3 bases between. The germline V gene has CDR1 SGHTA and CDR2 FQGNSA. The CDR3 is 12 residues long. CDR3 sequence: CASSLTSYEQYF. The DNA read from the CDR3 is TGTGCCAGCAGCTTAACTTCCTACGAG.

The chain's CDR3 is CASTPGGLPNQPQHF. The DNA read from the CDR3 is TGCGCCAGCACCCCGGGAGGACTCCCCAATCAGCCC. This chain joins TRBV5-1 and TRBJ1-5; no clear D gene. The read gets to within 3 residues of the CDR3 end, and the germline J gene fills in the rest. The germline V gene has CDR1 SGHRS and CDR2 YFSETQ. The CDR3 loop spans 15 amino acids. V was pared by 6 bases and J by 3 bases, with 16 bases between.

As regards this clone: The read halts 3 residues ahead of the CDR3 end, with the missing end drawn from the germline J gene. The chain has TRBV7-6 and TRBJ1-2; D perhaps matches TRBD1 (5 bases). The CDR3 covers 15 residues. Looked up from germline, CDR1 is SGHVS and CDR2 is FNYEAQ. CDR3 amino acids: CASSLGGLAGDDYTF. Partial CDR3 DNA: TGTGCCAGCAGCTTAGGGGGACTAGCGGGAGATGAC.

About this clone itself: Read sequence stops 3 residues before the CDR3 end, and the germline J gene provides the missing end. This chain joins TRBV29-1 and TRBJ2-1; 8 bases are shared with TRBD2. Germline-derived CDR1 and CDR2 are SQVTM and ANQGSEA. V was clipped by 7 bases and J by 8 bases; unmatched bases: 25. The CDR3 has 18 residues. This CDR3 is CSAPSGGEAGATVDEQFF. The covered CDR3 bases are TGCAGCGCCCCCAGCGGGGGCGAAGCGGGAGCCACGGTCGATGAG.

Turning to this clone: The read finishes 3 residues shy of the CDR3 end, and the germline J gene is used to complete it. The J gene is TRBJ1-6, the V gene TRBV11-1; 7 bases are shared with TRBD1. Germline lookup yields CDR1 SGHAT and CDR2 FQDESV (reference sequence). With 6 bases clipped from V and 5 bases from J, the junction kept 4 bases outside the gene matches. The CDR3 is 14 amino acids. CDR3 DNA (partial): TGTGCCAGCAGTACCGGGACAGATAATTCACCC. Amino acids: CASSTGTDNSP. The whole CDR3 sequence reads CASSTGTDNSPLHF.

Points on this clone: The read is 3 residues too short to cover the CDR3 end, so that end is filled in from the germline J gene. V and J are TRBV20-1 and TRBJ1-5, with a weak D call TRBD1 (6 bases). In germline, CDR1 is DFQATT, CDR2 SNEGSKA (reference sequence). The CDR3 loop spans 12 amino acids. Trimming stripped 6 bases from V and 4 bases from J, with 10 bases between. CDR3 DNA (partial): TGCAGTGCAAGACAGGAGAATCAGCCC. Translated: CSARQENQP. The whole CDR3 region reads CSARQENQPQHF.

Comments on this clone: The read halts 3 residues ahead of the CDR3 end, with the missing end drawn from the germline J gene. This rearrangement joins TRBV5-4 to TRBJ2-1; D is perhaps TRBD2 (6 bases). The length of the CDR3 is 15 residues. Trimming left V 0 bases short and J 2 bases short, with 9 bases between. Looked up from germline, CDR1 is SGHNT and CDR2 is YYREEE (reference sequence). CDR3 sequence: CASSLGAGPYNEQFF. Incomplete CDR3 DNA: TGTGCCAGCAGCTTGGGGGCGGGGCCCTACAATGAG.

Its frequency marks this clone as medium-sized (0.01 to 0.1%). With the read ending 3 residues before the CDR3 end, the germline J gene is used to fill in that end. The V gene is TRBV10-3, the J gene TRBJ1-4; 10 bases match TRBD1. CDR3 size: 14 residues. From germline, CDR1 is ENHRY and CDR2 SYGVKD. V was pared by 10 bases and J by 5 bases, with 7 bases of the junction left unmatched. CDR3 protein: CATGTGDSNEKLFF. CDR3 bases read: TGTGCCACTGGGACAGGGGATTCAAATGAAAAA.

Details on this clone: The read stops 3 residues short of the end of the CDR3; the missing end is completed from the germline J gene. V is TRBV6-1 and J is TRBJ2-7; maybe TRBD1 (5 bases). Germline CDR1 reads MNHNS; CDR2 reads SASEGT. The CDR3 has 14 residues. Between the trimmed V and J ends, which lost 2 bases and 2 bases, there was a span of 10 bases. The CDR3 sequence is CASSELQDTYEQYF. The DNA read from the CDR3 is TGTGCCAGCAGTGAACTACAGGACACCTACGAG.

CDR3 bases read: TGTGCCAGCAGGCAGGGTACCGGGGAG. It is translated as CASRQGTGE. The CDR3 reads in full as CASRQGTGELFF. The chain joins TRBV5-6 to TRBJ2-2; perhaps TRBD1 as D (5 bases). The CDR3 is cut off 3 residues early in the read; its end comes from the germline J gene. The length of the CDR3 is 12 residues. Germline loops: CDR1 SGHDT, CDR2 YYEEEE. V was trimmed by 5 bases and J by 5 bases, leaving 7 bases between them.

For this clone: The CDR3 end lies 3 residues beyond the end of the read and is filled in from the germline J gene. The rearrangement links TRBV7-9 to TRBJ1-2, with 12 bases lining up with TRBD1. J was trimmed by 4 bases and V by 5 bases; bases with no gene match: 5. This CDR3 comprises 15 residues. Germline loops: CDR1 SEHNR, CDR2 FQNEAQ (reference sequence). The sequenced part of the CDR3 DNA is TGTGCCAGCAGCGACGGGACAGGGGGCGCCTATGGC. Translated: CASSDGTGGAYG. The full CDR3 protein reads CASSDGTGGAYGYTF.